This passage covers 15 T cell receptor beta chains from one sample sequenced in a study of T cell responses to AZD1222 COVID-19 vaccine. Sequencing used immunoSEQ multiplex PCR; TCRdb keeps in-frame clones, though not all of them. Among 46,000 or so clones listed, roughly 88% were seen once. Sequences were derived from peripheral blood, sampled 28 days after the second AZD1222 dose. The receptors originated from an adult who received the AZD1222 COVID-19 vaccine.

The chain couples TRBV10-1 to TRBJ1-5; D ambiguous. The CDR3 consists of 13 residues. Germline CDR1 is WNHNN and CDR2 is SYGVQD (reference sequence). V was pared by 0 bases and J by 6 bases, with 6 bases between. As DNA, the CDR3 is TGCGCCAGCAGTGAGTCGCAAGTTCAGCCCCAGCATTTT. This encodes CASSESQVQPQHF.

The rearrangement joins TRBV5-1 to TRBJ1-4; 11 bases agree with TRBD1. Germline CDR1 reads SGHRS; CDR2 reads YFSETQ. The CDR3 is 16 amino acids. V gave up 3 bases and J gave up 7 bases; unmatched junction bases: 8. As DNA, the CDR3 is TGCGCCAGCAGCTGGACCGCCGGGACAGGGGGTGAAAAACTGTTTTTT. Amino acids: CASSWTAGTGGEKLFF.

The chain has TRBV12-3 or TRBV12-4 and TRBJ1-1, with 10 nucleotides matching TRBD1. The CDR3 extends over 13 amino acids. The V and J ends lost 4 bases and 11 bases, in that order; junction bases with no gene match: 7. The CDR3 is CASSSDRGRRAFF. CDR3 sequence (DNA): TGTGCCAGCAGTTCCGACAGGGGGCGGCGTGCTTTCTTT.

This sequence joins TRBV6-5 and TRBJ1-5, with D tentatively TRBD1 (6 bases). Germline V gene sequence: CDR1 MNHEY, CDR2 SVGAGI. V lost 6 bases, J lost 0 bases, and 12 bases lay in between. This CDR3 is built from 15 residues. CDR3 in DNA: TGTGCCAGCAGACGACAGGAACTTAGCAATCAGCCCCAGCATTTT. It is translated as CASRRQELSNQPQHF.

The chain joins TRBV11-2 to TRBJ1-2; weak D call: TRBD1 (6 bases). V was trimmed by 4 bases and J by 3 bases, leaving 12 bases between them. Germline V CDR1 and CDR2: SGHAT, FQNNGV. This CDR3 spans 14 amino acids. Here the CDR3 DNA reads TGTGCCAGCAGCTCGCACAGGGTCCACTATGGCTACACCTTC. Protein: CASSSHRVHYGYTF.

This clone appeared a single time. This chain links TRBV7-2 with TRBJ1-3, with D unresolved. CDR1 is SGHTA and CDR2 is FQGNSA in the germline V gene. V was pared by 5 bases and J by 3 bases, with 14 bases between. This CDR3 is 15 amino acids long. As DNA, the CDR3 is TGTGCCAGCAGCCCACAGATCGCGGGTGGAAACACCATATATTTT. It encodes CASSPQIAGGNTIYF.

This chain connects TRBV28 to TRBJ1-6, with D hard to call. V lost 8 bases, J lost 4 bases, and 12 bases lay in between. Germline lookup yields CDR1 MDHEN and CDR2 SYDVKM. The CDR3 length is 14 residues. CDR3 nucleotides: TGTGCCAGCGGGAGGTATCAATATAATTCACCCCTCCACTTT. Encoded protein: CASGRYQYNSPLHF.

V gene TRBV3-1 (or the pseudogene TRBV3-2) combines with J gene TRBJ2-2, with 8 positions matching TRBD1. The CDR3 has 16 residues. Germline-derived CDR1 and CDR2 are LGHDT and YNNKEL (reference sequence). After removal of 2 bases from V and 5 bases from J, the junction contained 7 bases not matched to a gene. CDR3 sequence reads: CASSQRWTGRTGELFF. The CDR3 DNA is TGTGCCAGCAGCCAACGATGGACAGGGCGGACCGGGGAGCTGTTTTTT.

The CDR3 DNA reads TGTGCCAGCAGTCTAGGAGGGGACAGGGCTGAAAAACTGTTTTTT. Translated, it gives CASSLGGDRAEKLFF. This chain connects TRBV7-9 to TRBJ1-4; 9 bases fit TRBD1. Germline V gives CDR1 SEHNR, CDR2 FQNEAQ (reference sequence). The CDR3 covers 15 residues. V gave up 6 bases and J gave up 7 bases; unmatched junction bases: 9.

CDR3 region: CASSFGRGASPLHF. CDR3 nucleotide sequence: TGTGCCAGCAGCTTTGGGAGGGGAGCTTCACCCCTCCACTTT. V gene TRBV5-4 combines with J gene TRBJ1-6; tentative D call: TRBD1 (5 bases). Germline V gene lookup returns CDR1 SGHNT and CDR2 YYREEE (reference sequence). The CDR3 contains 14 residues. Trimming removed 2 bases at V and 9 bases at J, with 12 bases between.

CDR3 residues: CASSDPDRNQPQHF. As DNA, the CDR3 is TGTGCCAGCAGTGATCCCGACAGAAATCAGCCCCAGCATTTT. The V and J genes are TRBV6-1 and TRBJ1-5; D might be TRBD1 (5 bases). The CDR3 has 14 amino acids. Trimming pared 3 bases from V and 4 bases from J, leaving 10 bases between. CDR1 MNHNS and CDR2 SASEGT come from the germline V gene.

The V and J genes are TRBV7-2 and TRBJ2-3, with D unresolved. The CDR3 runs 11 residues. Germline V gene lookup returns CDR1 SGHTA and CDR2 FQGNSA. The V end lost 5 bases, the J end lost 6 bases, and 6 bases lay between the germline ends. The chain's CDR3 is CASSREDTQYF. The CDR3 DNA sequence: TGTGCCAGCAGCCGAGAGGATACGCAGTATTTT.

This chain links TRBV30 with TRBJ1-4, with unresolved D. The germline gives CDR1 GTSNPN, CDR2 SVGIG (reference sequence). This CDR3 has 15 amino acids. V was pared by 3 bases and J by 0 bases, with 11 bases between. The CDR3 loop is CAWSSLVPTNEKLFF. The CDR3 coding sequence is TGTGCCTGGAGCTCCCTTGTTCCAACTAATGAAAAACTGTTTTTT. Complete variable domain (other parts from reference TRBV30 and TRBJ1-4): SQTIHQWPATLVQPVGSPLSLECTVEGTSNPNLYWYRQAAGRGLQLLFYSVGIGQISSEVPQNLSASRPQDRQFILSSKKLLLSDSGFYLCAWSSLVPTNEKLFFGSGTQLSVL.

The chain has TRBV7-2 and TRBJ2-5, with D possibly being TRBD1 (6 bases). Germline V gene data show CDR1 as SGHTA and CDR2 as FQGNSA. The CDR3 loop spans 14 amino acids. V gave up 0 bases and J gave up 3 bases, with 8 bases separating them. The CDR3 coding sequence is TGTGCCAGCAGCTTAGCGGGGACAAAAGAGACCCAGTACTTC. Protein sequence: CASSLAGTKETQYF.

CDR3 in amino acids: CASSPHVGNTEAFF. The CDR3 DNA reads TGTGCCAGCAGCCCCCATGTAGGGAACACTGAAGCTTTCTTT. The V gene is TRBV9, the J gene TRBJ1-1, with unresolved D. V lost 4 bases and J 1 base, leaving 11 bases between the germline ends. Germline assignment: CDR1 SGDLS and CDR2 YYNGEE. The CDR3 is 14 amino acids.